The 23 T cell receptor beta chains in this list originate from one sample, sequenced in a study of tumor-infiltrating lymphocytes in oesophageal squamous cell carcinoma. TCRdb independently ran MiXCR on the PCR reads; one entry per CDR3 protein. The sample has 19,000 or so distinct CDR3 sequences; roughly two fifths are singletons. Sample: esophageal tumor tissue. The receptors here all came from a male donor with esophageal squamous cell carcinoma.

The DNA for the CDR3 is TGTGCCAGCGTTATGGGAGAGACCCAGTACTTC. Protein: CASVMGETQYF. This rearrangement joins TRBV27 to TRBJ2-5; D uncertain. The CDR3 length is 11 residues. V was clipped by 8 bases and J by 4 bases, with 8 bases between them. The germline gives CDR1 MNHEY, CDR2 SMNVEV (reference sequence).

This clonotype was recorded once. V is TRBV6-6 and J is TRBJ2-5; D is unclear. The DNA end favors TRBJ1-2, so the J call may be wrong. Germline V gene lookup returns CDR1 MNHNY and CDR2 SVGAGI (reference sequence). The CDR3 spans 15 residues. The CDR3 DNA reads as TGTGCCAGCAGGACCTCGACACACACTAACTATGGCTACACCTTC. It codes for CASRTSTHTNYGYTF.

The CDR3 DNA reads TGCGCCAGCAGTGAGGTGCGGGGCACTGAAGCTTTCTTT. Its translation is CASSEVRGTEAFF. J is TRBJ1-1 and V is TRBV10-2; no definite D call. This CDR3 spans 13 amino acids. Germline values: CDR1 WSHSY, CDR2 SAAADI. With 2 bases removed from V and 4 bases from J, the gap between germline ends came to 8 bases.

This clonotype was found a few times. The genes are TRBV18 and TRBJ1-2, with D maybe TRBD1 (6 bases). Germline V gene lookup returns CDR1 KGHSH and CDR2 LQKENI. CDR3 size: 13 residues. V shed 4 bases and J shed 8 bases, with 14 bases lying between them. The CDR3 sequence: CASSLDRNGGYTF. The DNA for the CDR3 is TGTGCCAGCTCACTCGACAGGAATGGCGGCTACACCTTC.

This clonotype was observed many times. The chain couples TRBV5-3 to TRBJ2-7; TRBD2 matches at 11 bases. TRBV5-3 is labeled an ORF, and its function is uncertain. This CDR3 spans 15 amino acids. V gave up 3 bases and J gave up 3 bases; unmatched junction bases: 5. CDR3 loop: CARSSGLAEFYEQYF. As DNA, the CDR3 is TGTGCCAGAAGCTCGGGACTAGCGGAGTTCTACGAGCAGTACTTC.

This clonotype occurred many times. The chain has TRBV3-1 and TRBJ1-3; D unclear. This CDR3 region has 15 residues. Per germline, CDR1 LGHDT and CDR2 YNNKEL (reference sequence). Trimming left V 5 bases short and J 8 bases short, with 19 bases between. CDR3 region: CASSTLGSRRDTIYF. Written as DNA, the CDR3 is TGTGCCAGCAGCACGCTTGGCAGTCGGAGGGACACCATATATTTT.

V is TRBV9 and J is TRBJ2-3, with 9 bases fitting TRBD2. The V segment lost 6 bases and the J segment 4 bases; nucleotides outside the gene matches: 9. CDR1 and CDR2 (germline): SGDLS, YYNGEE. The CDR3 contains 15 residues. CDR3 nucleotides: TGTGCCAGCACACAAGCGGGAGGACTGGCAGATACGCAGTATTTT. Its protein is CASTQAGGLADTQYF.

In its sample, this clonotype was seen many times. This chain joins TRBV10-3 and TRBJ2-1; 12 bases are shared with TRBD2. Germline V CDR1 and CDR2: ENHRY, SYGVKD. Germline trimming cut 3 bases from V and 1 base from J; bases unmatched to any gene: 4. The CDR3 is made up of 17 amino acids. DNA for the CDR3: TGTGCCATCAGTGACTACACTAGCGGGAGGTCCTACAATGAGCAGTTCTTC. Translated: CAISDYTSGRSYNEQFF.

The genes are TRBV4-3 and TRBJ2-7; 8 nucleotides align to TRBD1. V lost 3 bases, J lost 6 bases, and 10 bases stayed unmatched. This CDR3 contains 15 residues. The germline V gene has CDR1 LGHNA and CDR2 YSLEER. Here the CDR3 reads CASSHPGQGVREQYF. The CDR3 bases are TGCGCCAGCAGCCATCCTGGACAGGGAGTACGCGAGCAGTACTTC.

This clonotype was seen many times. The chain joins TRBV6-1 to TRBJ1-2; 7 positions match TRBD1. This CDR3 is 13 amino acids long. Germline-derived CDR1 and CDR2 are MNHNS and SASEGT. The junction had 6 bases not matched to a gene; V was cut back by 6 bases and J by 5 bases. DNA of the CDR3: TGTGCCAGCAGATATACAGGGGAATATGGCTACACCTTC. Its protein is CASRYTGEYGYTF.

Regarding this clonotype: Because the CDR3's place on the DNA is in doubt, the DNA is left out and the CDR3 is given as listed by TCRdb. The chain uses TRBV15 and TRBJ2-4; no check of the table's D call, TRBD1, against the DNA was made. CDR1 is LNHNV, CDR2 YYDKDF, per germline (reference sequence). The CDR3 contains 16 residues when both ends are counted. CDR3 loop: CATSRGKGTIWLHLRF.

The table lists this clonotype with many counts. This chain uses TRBV9 with TRBJ1-1; D is perhaps TRBD1 (5 bases). Germline V gene data show CDR1 as SGDLS and CDR2 as YYNGEE. The germline V and J ends were trimmed by 0 bases and 6 bases, with 9 bases remaining between them. This CDR3 contains 13 residues. The chain's CDR3 is CASSVGGASEAFF. The CDR3, as DNA: TGTGCCAGCAGCGTAGGAGGGGCTTCTGAAGCTTTCTTT.

This clonotype occurred many times. The gene calls are TRBV19 and TRBJ1-3; 7 bases agree with TRBD1. The CDR3 length is 16 residues. Losses at the gene ends were 6 bases for V and 3 bases for J; bases not matched to a gene: 11. Germline CDR1 LNHDA, CDR2 SQIVND (reference sequence). This CDR3 is CASSPVGGGGGNTIYF. CDR3 nucleotides: TGTGCCAGTAGCCCGGTAGGAGGGGGCGGTGGAAACACCATATATTTT.

This clonotype was seen many times. A much larger clone differs from this one at a single base, so this may be a read error. This chain links TRBV12-3 or TRBV12-4 with TRBJ1-1; D not resolved. V shed 10 bases and J shed 1 base, with 13 bases lying between them. This CDR3 contains 13 residues. The CDR3 loop is CANSPVPNTEAFF. The CDR3 nucleotides read TGTGCCAACAGCCCCGTCCCGAACACTGAAGCTTTCTTT.

This clonotype was counted ten times or more. V is TRBV25-1 and J is TRBJ1-1; tentatively, D is TRBD1 (6 bases). The CDR3 consists of 15 residues. V lost 3 bases, J lost 8 bases, and 19 bases lay in between. Germline V lookup: CDR1 MGHDK, CDR2 SYGVNS. This chain's CDR3 is CASSDPFRDTGEAFF. In DNA, the CDR3 is TGTGCCAGCAGTGATCCCTTCCGGGACACAGGCGAAGCTTTCTTT. Complete variable domain (other parts from reference TRBV25-1 and TRBJ1-1): EADIYQTPRYLVIGTGKKITLECSQTMGHDKMYWYQQDPGMELHLIHYSYGVNSTEKGDLSSESTVSRIRTEHFPLTLESARPSHTSQYLCASSDPFRDTGEAFFGQGTRLTVV.

This sequence joins TRBV7-3 and TRBJ2-1, with TRBD1 as a possible D gene (6 bases). Per germline, CDR1 SGHTA and CDR2 FQGTGA. The V and J ends lost 5 bases and 6 bases respectively, with 14 bases between them. The CDR3 has 14 residues. The CDR3 DNA follows: TGTGCCAGCAGCCCCCGAGGGGGAACCAATGAGCAGTTCTTC. Its translation is CASSPRGGTNEQFF.

This clonotype occurred a few times. V and J are TRBV19 and TRBJ2-1, with D unclear. With 2 bases removed from V and 0 bases from J, the gap between germline ends came to 8 bases. Germline lookup yields CDR1 LNHDA and CDR2 SQIVND (reference sequence). CDR3 length equals 15 residues. The CDR3 region is CASSIQIDSYNEQFF. Here the CDR3 DNA reads TGTGCCAGTAGTATACAGATCGACTCCTACAATGAGCAGTTCTTC.

This chain uses TRBV20-1 with TRBJ2-7; TRBD1 or TRBD2 may be the D gene (6 bases each). The J call may be mistaken, given a closer DNA end match to TRBJ2-5. The CDR3 extends over 12 amino acids. Germline V gene data show CDR1 as DFQATT and CDR2 as SNEGSKA (reference sequence). The CDR3 sequence: CSAIEGGETQYF. The DNA of the CDR3 is TGCAGTGCTATTGAGGGGGGAGAGACCCAGTACTTC.

This clonotype was counted between two and nine times. CDR3 amino acids: CASSPQGNIQYF. The CDR3 DNA reads as TGTGCCAGCAGCCCACAGGGGAACATTCAGTACTTC. The V call is TRBV7-9, the J call TRBJ2-4; 7 bases fit TRBD1. Germline V CDR1 and CDR2: SEHNR, FQNEAQ (reference sequence). V lost 5 bases to trimming and J lost 7 bases; unmatched junction nucleotides: 2. The CDR3 length is 12 residues.

Ten or more counts support this clonotype. This rearrangement joins TRBV28 to TRBJ1-5; 9 bases agree with TRBD1. The CDR3 extends over 15 amino acids. Germline-derived CDR1 and CDR2 are MDHEN and SYDVKM. J was trimmed by 7 bases and V by 4 bases; bases with no gene match: 8. The CDR3 here is CASSSGQGAEQPQHF. The CDR3 DNA follows: TGTGCCAGCAGTTCGGGACAGGGAGCGGAGCAGCCCCAGCATTTT.

CDR3 sequence (DNA): TGTGCCAGCAGCTTACTCAGGGTTGATGGCTACACCTTC. This codes for CASSLLRVDGYTF. V usage is TRBV7-4 and J usage is TRBJ2-5; a possible D gene is TRBD1 (5 bases). The J call is in doubt because the DNA end fits TRBJ1-2 better. This CDR3 has 13 amino acids. Looked up from germline, CDR1 is SGHVT and CDR2 is SQSDAQ.

This chain uses TRBV7-2 with TRBJ2-7; D remains ambiguous. The DNA end lines up better with TRBJ2-5; the J call may be wrong. From germline, CDR1 is SGHTA and CDR2 FQGNSA. The CDR3 length is 14 residues. CDR3 in amino acids: CASTQSRGQETQYF. The CDR3 DNA sequence: TGTGCCAGCACCCAAAGTAGAGGCCAAGAGACCCAGTACTTC.

This clonotype was detected a few times. The chain has TRBV7-7 and TRBJ2-3, with 7 bases fitting TRBD2. This CDR3 is built from 15 residues. V dropped 2 bases and J dropped 0; count of bases not matched to a gene: 2. Germline V gives CDR1 SSHAT, CDR2 FNYEAQ (reference sequence). CDR3 DNA sequence: TGTGCCAGCAGCTTATCTAGCGGTAGCACAGATACGCAGTATTTT. This translates into CASSLSSGSTDTQYF.